This T cell receptor (beta chain) originates from a study of shared clonotypes between healthy human individuals (dated by TCRdb to 2018 to 2021). A note on the overall study: Three men and two women, aged 18 to 49 years, made up the cohort. For each donor, CD4 naive and CD4 memory were each run on three plates, CD8 naive on two plates, and CD8 memory on one plate. To increase sequencing depth and limit assay-specific biases, different laboratories used diverse techniques to prepare libraries and sequence TCR repertoires. To estimate repertoire size and how much clonotypes are shared between individuals, the study performed deep sequencing of blood TCR repertoires from a few healthy adults. Each donor's leukapheresis produced roughly between roughly 0.85 and 9.5 billion PBMCs. What the work shows at the level of the full study, not this receptor alone: The small number of donors limited the genetic and exposure-history diversity represented. Pairwise subsampling led to the expectation that sequencing depth would affect the degree of clonotype sharing among donors. Only blood was sampled, and tissue TCR repertoires likely differ from those in blood. Even with the large sequencing depth, rarefaction of the sorted-subset datasets indicated that sequencing was incomplete. Approximately 5% of naive CD4, 3.5% of naive CD8, 2.3% of memory CD4, and 0.35% to 0.4% of memory CD8 clonotypes were shared across four donors. Higher generation probabilities were observed for clonotypes shared by all four sorted-subset donors than for non-shared clonotypes. Estimated clonotype richness was generally larger for naive than for memory subsets.

TCR CDR3 regions were amplified from genomic DNA by multiplex PCR using the deep immunoSEQ assay. For each cell subset, the extracted genomic DNA was distributed evenly across all wells of several immunoSEQ 96-well plates, and each plate served as one replicate. For sorted subsets, each replicate PCR was loaded with 150 to 250 ng genomic DNA, equivalent to 32,000 or so T cell genomes. Purified libraries were measured with a Qubit 3.0 fluorometer, size-checked on a Bioanalyzer 2100, and measured again with the KAPA Library Quantification kit. Every immunoSEQ 96-well plate was sequenced on a separate single-read 150-cycle Illumina NextSeq 550 flow cell. The published analysis was carried out like this. Because the immunoSEQ output included only junctional sequences and no quality scores, the filtering could not be the same as the filtering used for full-length reads. To assign V/J genes and CDR3, sequences were annotated using PyIR, a Python wrapper for IgBLAST v1.9, with IMGT germline references. Reads were removed for weak V/J assignments (E-value above 1e-6), missing CDR3, stop codons, out-of-frame junctions, or ambiguous translated residues. V3J clonotypes were defined as sequences sharing the same inferred V gene, J gene, and CDR3 amino acid sequence. The percentage overlap between two repertoires was calculated by dividing the number of shared unique clonotypes by the size of the smaller repertoire. Repertoire richness was assessed with RTK rarefaction, the Chao1 estimator, and Recon v2.1 estimates of unobserved clonotypes. Generation probabilities for all TCRbeta clonotypes obtained by the gDNA method from four donors were computed using OLGA. Sourced from immuneACCESS, this table was stored by TCRdb with only in-frame sequences that have V and J called. A share of the clones is absent; for the studies checked, an unresolved V gene accounts for under half, and the remainder has no known explanation. The DNA was the basis for D and trimming; V, J and clone size are from that table. Across this sample there are more than 850,000 clones, with around 82% seen only once. About 0.52% of the sample belongs to the ten largest clones.

Trimming costs V 7 bases and J 9 bases, and their ends lie 13 bases apart. CDR1 and CDR2, per the germline V gene, are MNHEY and SVGAGI. The CDR3, from cysteine to phenylalanine, totals 13 residues. The read is trimmed to its CDR3 DNA, 39 bases read in frame from base 1. Healthy HIV-negative adults with no recently reported acute infections or vaccinations were included as donors. Every donor was a Caucasian adult living in Nashville, Tennessee, USA. CD4+ T cells were enriched through magnetic negative selection, after which naive cells were positively selected on CD45RA and the remaining negative fraction served as the memory subset. After blood collection by leukapheresis, PBMCs were isolated using Ficoll-Histopaque density gradient centrifugation and then cryopreserved in the vapor phase of liquid nitrogen. Analytical flow cytometry was used to check the purity and quantity of every magnetically sorted T cell population. From each sorted fraction, genomic DNA was isolated and quantified by UV absorbance on a Nanodrop 2000c.

Worth noting for this clone: Its antigen is unknown. Per-base quality was not reported, and no clone a single base away is much larger than it.

The source is a man in his late teens or twenties in good health. Some clones in this sample may be carry-over from other donors' samples. Sequencing was done on a sample of memory CD4+ T cells from PBMCs. The cell subset or site label of this sample denotes: CD45RA-negative fraction. The sequence joins TRBV6-5 to TRBJ1-6; the D gene remains uncertain. CDR3 sequence: CASTPREFSPLHF. DNA sequence: TGTGCCAGCACCCCTCGGGAGTTTTCACCCCTCCACTTT.